The 21 T cell receptor beta chains below all came from one sample that was sequenced in a study of spatial heterogeneity in lung cancer (dated by TCRdb to between 2019 and 2020). Overall study results and their limits: The number of expanded intratumoral alpha and beta TCRs correlated with the tumor nonsynonymous mutation count.

No cognate antigen is known for these TCRs. What the time point label conveys for this sample: sample taken at primary tumor resection. Libraries were prepared through 5' RACE. For sequencing, a NextSeq 500 was employed. TCRdb ran its own pipeline on the public reads, namely fastp trimming at Q25 and MiXCR clone calling, and kept in-frame beta chains. Every distinct CDR3 protein forms one entry, paired with its most common genes and DNA. The sample table shows 21,000 or so distinct CDR3 sequences, and under 7.5% are seen once. The top ten clones comprise under 13% of the sample. The specimen was lung tumor tissue, collected at surgery. All receptors come from a male donor with early-stage non-small cell lung cancer.

The chain is built from TRBV28 and TRBJ2-3; D remains unclear. This CDR3 has 12 residues. Trimming cost V 10 bases and J 0 bases, with 8 bases left between them. Germline V gene sequence: CDR1 MDHEN, CDR2 SYDVKM. The CDR3 nucleotides read TGTGCCACTGGGCTCAGCACAGATACGCAGTATTTT. Protein sequence: CATGLSTDTQYF.

This chain uses TRBV5-4 with TRBJ2-5, with 7 bases aligning to TRBD2. Germline V gene data show CDR1 as SGHNT and CDR2 as YYREEE (reference sequence). The V segment lost 5 bases and the J segment 7 bases; nucleotides outside the gene matches: 14. This CDR3 contains 15 residues. The CDR3 reads CASSGGRAGSLTQYF. As DNA, the CDR3 is TGTGCCAGCAGTGGGGGAAGAGCGGGGAGTCTGACCCAGTACTTC.

The table lists this clonotype with many counts. CDR3 sequence reads: CASSLAGDESQPQHF. DNA of the CDR3: TGCGCCAGCAGCTTGGCAGGGGACGAAAGTCAGCCCCAGCATTTT. This chain joins TRBV5-1 and TRBJ1-5; a possible D gene is TRBD1 (6 bases). The V and J ends lost 0 bases and 6 bases respectively, with 13 bases between them. The CDR3 contains 15 residues. In germline, CDR1 is SGHRS, CDR2 YFSETQ.

V gene TRBV12-3 or TRBV12-4 combines with J gene TRBJ1-2; no definite D call. The CDR3 covers 14 residues. The germline V and J ends were trimmed by 6 bases and 0 bases, with 11 bases remaining between them. The CDR3 DNA reads as TGTGCCAGCAGCCCTAGAACGGCTAACTATGGCTACACCTTC. Protein: CASSPRTANYGYTF.

The chain is built from TRBV7-2 and TRBJ1-5; D is unresolved. This CDR3 contains 13 residues. Between the trimmed V and J ends, which lost 5 bases and 5 bases, there was a span of 10 bases. Germline values: CDR1 SGHTA, CDR2 FQGNSA. The CDR3 nucleotides are TGTGCCAGCAGCACGCAAGAGGATCAGCCCCAGCATTTT. This gives the protein CASSTQEDQPQHF.

This clonotype was detected a few times. The rearrangement joins TRBV5-1 to TRBJ1-2, with D unresolved. The CDR3 spans 13 residues. V lost 0 bases to trimming and J lost 6 bases, with 9 bases between them. Germline CDR1 and CDR2: SGHRS and YFSETQ. Here the CDR3 reads CASSLEGSHGYTF. DNA of the CDR3: TGCGCCAGCAGCTTGGAAGGTAGCCATGGCTACACCTTC.

For this clonotype: The junction departs from germline at one end; a sequencing error may be responsible. V and J are TRBV4-2 and TRBJ1-5; 8 bases align to TRBD1. This CDR3 comprises 18 residues. Per the germline V gene, CDR1 is LGHNA and CDR2 is YNFKEQ. The CDR3 bases are TGTGTCAGCAGCCAAGTTTGGACAGGGATTCAAAGGGAGCAGCCCCAGCATTTT. Protein sequence: CVSSQVWTGIQREQPQHF.

This clonotype was seen at least ten times. The chain links TRBV6-2 or TRBV6-3 to TRBJ2-2; D is unclear. The length of the CDR3 is 12 residues. V lost 5 bases, J lost 6 bases, and 7 bases lay in between. Germline loops: CDR1 MNHEY, CDR2 SVGEGT. CDR3 sequence (DNA): TGTGCCAGCAGTCGAGGACCCGGGGAGCTGTTTTTT. Translating gives CASSRGPGELFF.

This clonotype was picked up many times. In DNA, the CDR3 is TGCGCCAGCGCCATCCCCCAAAACACCGGGGAGCTGTTTTTT. It codes for CASAIPQNTGELFF. The chain has TRBV5-1 and TRBJ2-2; D is undetermined. This CDR3 comprises 14 residues. Germline V gives CDR1 SGHRS, CDR2 YFSETQ. The V end was cut by 7 bases, the J end by 2 bases, with 12 bases between.

This clonotype was observed many times. The chain carries TRBV30 and TRBJ2-5; D is unresolved. The germline V gene encodes CDR1 GTSNPN and CDR2 SVGIG (reference sequence). Trimming left V 3 bases short and J 2 bases short, with 25 bases between. The CDR3 totals 18 residues. CDR3 in DNA: TGTGCCTGGAGCCCGTACGGCTCCTACTATAGCCCTCAAGAGACCCAGTACTTC. Amino acids: CAWSPYGSYYSPQETQYF. The full variable domain, in which reference TRBV30 and TRBJ2-5 provide the parts outside the CDR3, is SQTIHQWPATLVQPVGSPLSLECTVEGTSNPNLYWYRQAAGRGLQLLFYSVGIGQISSEVPQNLSASRPQDRQFILSSKKLLLSDSGFYLCAWSPYGSYYSPQETQYFGPGTRLLVL.

Many counts were recorded for this clonotype. The J gene is TRBJ2-1, the V gene TRBV7-2; possibly TRBD2 for D (6 bases). V was cut by 1 base and J by 6 bases, with 13 bases left in between. Germline values: CDR1 SGHTA, CDR2 FQGNSA. CDR3 length: 15 amino acids. The CDR3 region has the DNA TGTGCCAGCAGCTTAGGTTTGCTAGCGACCAATGAGCAGTTCTTC. Its translation is CASSLGLLATNEQFF.

This clonotype was recorded at least ten times. The rearrangement joins TRBV28 to TRBJ2-2, with D possibly being TRBD2 (5 bases). The ends were cut back, 5 bases at V and 5 bases at J, with 9 bases in the middle. This CDR3 has 13 residues. CDR1 is MDHEN, CDR2 SYDVKM, per germline. The CDR3, as DNA: TGTGCCAGCAGTGGGAGAGCTACCGGGGAGCTGTTTTTT. Translated: CASSGRATGELFF.

This clonotype was detected a few times. J is TRBJ2-5 and V is TRBV18; 7 bases fit TRBD1. The CDR3 spans 15 residues. Germline trimming cut 3 bases from V and 2 bases from J; bases unmatched to any gene: 6. Per the germline V gene, CDR1 is KGHSH and CDR2 is LQKENI. The CDR3 protein is CASSPPETGQETQYF. The CDR3 DNA follows: TGTGCCAGCTCACCTCCCGAGACAGGGCAAGAGACCCAGTACTTC. Looking up the rest from reference TRBV18 and TRBJ2-5 gives the full variable domain: NAGVMQNPRHLVRRRGQEARLRCSPMKGHSHVYWYRQLPEEGLKFMVYLQKENIIDESGMPKERFSAEFPKEGPSILRIQQVVRGDSAAYFCASSPPETGQETQYFGPGTRLLVL.

The V gene is TRBV18, the J gene TRBJ1-4, with D perhaps matching TRBD1 (5 bases). Germline CDR1 KGHSH, CDR2 LQKENI. Between the trimmed V and J ends, which lost 5 bases and 8 bases, there was a span of 15 bases. This CDR3 is built from 14 residues. CDR3 region: CASSYGALGEKLFF. The CDR3 DNA sequence: TGTGCCAGCTCATACGGGGCCCTCGGAGAAAAACTGTTTTTT.

This clonotype was picked up many times. The chain employs TRBV12-3 or TRBV12-4 and TRBJ2-7; 10 nucleotides line up with TRBD1. J was trimmed by 2 bases and V by 5 bases; bases with no gene match: 3. This CDR3 comprises 14 residues. CDR3 nucleotide sequence: TGTGCCAGCAGTCCAGGACAGGGGGCCTACGAGCAGTACTTC. It is translated as CASSPGQGAYEQYF.

This clonotype was counted a few times. The CDR3 region is CASSHPNKGRDTQYF. CDR3 sequence (DNA): TGTGCCAGCAGCCACCCAAATAAGGGAAGAGATACGCAGTATTTT. The V gene is TRBV28, the J gene TRBJ2-3, with D unclear. Germline V lookup: CDR1 MDHEN, CDR2 SYDVKM. Trimming left V 6 bases short and J 5 bases short, with 18 bases between. The CDR3 length is 15 residues.

This sequence joins TRBV3-1 and TRBJ1-5; possibly TRBD1 for D (5 bases). Germline CDR1 and CDR2: LGHDT and YNNKEL (reference sequence). The CDR3 extends over 18 amino acids. V lost 1 base, J lost 7 bases, and 23 bases lay in between. DNA for the CDR3: TGTGCCAGCAGCCAAGGAATCCCTTCATTGGGGACCGGACAGCCCCAGCATTTT. It translates to CASSQGIPSLGTGQPQHF.

This clonotype has only a few counts. This rearrangement joins TRBV6-1 to TRBJ2-7, with D perhaps given as TRBD1 or TRBD2 (5 bases each). The CDR3 length is 12 residues. The V end was cut by 1 base, the J end by 4 bases, with 5 bases between. Germline-derived CDR1 and CDR2 are MNHNS and SASEGT. The CDR3 spells CASSEGGYEQYF. CDR3 DNA: TGTGCCAGCAGTGAAGGGGGGTACGAGCAGTACTTC.

This clonotype was picked up many times. This chain uses TRBV7-3 with TRBJ2-3, with D possibly TRBD2 on 6 matching bases. V lost 3 bases and J lost 1, with 14 bases in between. Germline V gives CDR1 SGHTA, CDR2 FQGTGA. The CDR3 contains 16 residues. CDR3 coding DNA: TGTGCCAGCAGCTTCTCTGCCGGCGGGGGCACAGATACGCAGTATTTT. Translating gives CASSFSAGGGTDTQYF.

V gene TRBV20-1 combines with J gene TRBJ1-2; 7 nucleotides match TRBD1. This CDR3 spans 15 amino acids. The germline CDR1 and CDR2 sequences are DFQATT and SNEGSKA (reference sequence). V trimming: 4 bases; J trimming: 8 bases; junction bases outside the gene matches: 16. Here the CDR3 DNA reads TGCAGTGCTATTGACAGGGATCCTTCCCTGGGGGGCTACACCTTC. This encodes CSAIDRDPSLGGYTF.

A word on this clonotype: A much larger clone lies one base from this, so it may be a read error. The V call is TRBV7-8, the J call TRBJ2-1, with D perhaps assigned TRBD1 or TRBD2 (5 bases each). CDR1 SGHVS and CDR2 FQNEAQ come from the germline V gene. With 1 base removed from V and 12 bases from J, the gap between germline ends came to 7 bases. The CDR3 is 11 residues long. This CDR3 is CASSLVGGQFF. The CDR3 region has the DNA TGTGCCAGCAGCTTAGTTGGGGGGCAGTTCTTC.